The rows below give T cell receptor beta chains drawn from one sample of a study of patients and donors after allogeneic stem cell transplantation. TCRdb itself ran the RT-PCR reads through MiXCR, one entry per CDR3 protein. The data show around 160,000 distinct CDR3 sequences, around 28% seen once. What was sequenced was blood, either unsorted or a sorted T cell fraction (not recorded which). These receptors came from a human donor who was either an allogeneic HSCT recipient or a stem cell or donor lymphocyte infusion donor (not recorded which). It is not recorded whose cells these are; they may come from a transplant donor. Both conserved end residues are part of each CDR3. Each record gives: V gene, CDR3 length, clone size, D gene, J gene, CDR3 DNA, CDR3 protein. A D gene is named only where the DNA matches it firmly. Only some rows state a clone size, as once, few, many or a class for expanded clones.

>TRBV5-1|15|few|TRBD2|TRBJ2-5
TGCGCCAGCAGCCCTGGGACTAGCGGGGGGGAGACCCAGTACTTC
CASSPGTSGGETQYF
>TRBV9|15|.|TRBD2|TRBJ2-1
TGTGCCAGCAGCACGGGACTAGCGGACTACAATGAGCAGTTCTTC
CASSTGLADYNEQFF
>TRBV5-6|14|.|TRBD1|TRBJ2-4
TGTGCCAGCAGTCCGGGACAGGGGATTTACATTCAGTACTTC
CASSPGQGIYIQYF
>TRBV6-5|14|many|.|TRBJ1-1
TGTGCCAGCAAGATACAGGGCGTCAACACTGAAGCTTTCTTT
CASKIQGVNTEAFF
>TRBV15|15|.|TRBD1|TRBJ1-4
TGTGCCACCAGCAGGGGGAACAGGGGAGGTGAAAAACTGTTTTTT
CATSRGNRGGEKLFF
>TRBV3-1|14|.|TRBD1|TRBJ2-7
TGTGCCAGCAGCCAGGTTGACAGGGCCTACGAGCAGTACTTC
CASSQVDRAYEQYF
>TRBV9|18|.|.|TRBJ2-3
TGTGCCAGCAGCCGAACCATCAAAACAGGATCTGGCACAGATACGCAGTATTTT
CASSRTIKTGSGTDTQYF
>TRBV20-1|17|.|.|TRBJ1-4
TGCAGTGCTAGCAAGCCCCTTAGCAGCCCGAGGAGTGAAAAACTGTTTTTT
CSASKPLSSPRSEKLFF
>TRBV5-1|14|few|TRBD2|TRBJ2-7
TGCGCCAGCAGCTTGGTAGCGGGAAAGTACGAGCAGTACTTC
CASSLVAGKYEQYF
>TRBV20-1|14|.|TRBD1|TRBJ2-7
TGCAGTGCTAGGGAGGGACAGGTGACGTACGAGCAGTACTTC
CSAREGQVTYEQYF
>TRBV7-3|13|.|TRBD2|TRBJ2-1
TGTGCCAGCAGCTTAGGGACTAGCGGAATTCAGTTCTTC
CASSLGTSGIQFF
>TRBV7-9|14|.|.|TRBJ2-7
TGTGCCAGCAGCTTAGTCATGGACGCTAACGAGCAGTACTTC
CASSLVMDANEQYF
>TRBV6-6|15|few|TRBD1|TRBJ1-2
TGTGCCAGCAGTCCCGGACAGGGCCATCCTTATGGCTACACCTTC
CASSPGQGHPYGYTF
>TRBV5-1|12|.|.|TRBJ2-2
TGCGCCAGCAGCTTGGTGGACGGGGAGCTGTTTTTT
CASSLVDGELFF
>TRBV20-1|15|.|.|TRBJ1-4
TGCAGTGCTAGAGATCTCCGGGGCAAGGGTGAAAAACTGTTTTTT
CSARDLRGKGEKLFF
>TRBV5-1|14|few|TRBD2|TRBJ2-7
TGCGCCAGCAGCGAAGGACTAGAGACCTACGAGCAGTACTTC
CASSEGLETYEQYF
>TRBV20-1|13|.|.|TRBJ1-1
TGCAGTGCTAGAGATTGGGGCCCAGGGGAAGCTTTCTTT
CSARDWGPGEAFF
>TRBV2|15|.|.|TRBJ1-5
TGTGCCAGCAGTGCCGAAAGGGGTAGCAATCAGCCCCAGCATTTT
CASSAERGSNQPQHF
>TRBV27|15|few|TRBD1|TRBJ2-5
TGTGCCAGCAGTTCCTCGGACAGGGTGAGAGAGACCCAGTACTTC
CASSSSDRVRETQYF
>TRBV28|13|many|.|TRBJ1-1
TGTGCCAGCAGTGAGCCCCCCCAGGGTGAAGCTTTCTTT
CASSEPPQGEAFF
>TRBV25-1|14|.|.|TRBJ1-1
TGTGCCAGCATGGGCCGACGAAGAGACGCTGAAGCTTTCTTT
CASMGRRRDAEAFF
>TRBV6-2/TRBV6-3|12|many|.|TRBJ1-1
TGTGCCAGCAGTCCCCCCAGCACTGAAGCTTTCTTT
CASSPPSTEAFF
>TRBV15|14|few|.|TRBJ2-4
TGTGCCACCAGCAGAAGGGACGGCGAAAACATTCAGTACTTC
CATSRRDGENIQYF
>TRBV6-5|14|few|TRBD1|TRBJ1-1
TGTGCCAGCAGTCAGACAGGGAGGAACACTGAAGCTTTCTTT
CASSQTGRNTEAFF
>TRBV3-1|14|.|TRBD1|TRBJ1-6
TGTGCCAGCAGGCGGGCAGGGGGTGATTCACCCCTCCACTTT
CASRRAGGDSPLHF
>TRBV3-1|14|.|.|TRBJ2-1
TGTGCCAGCAGCCAAGAAGAGACCTACAATGAGCAGTTCTTC
CASSQEETYNEQFF
>TRBV29-1|13|.|.|TRBJ2-3
TGCAGCGCATTCGTGCGCCTTCTGGATATGCAGTATTTT
CSAFVRLLDMQYF
>TRBV20-1|14|.|.|TRBJ1-5
TGCAGTGCTCCGACGACAGTGGGGAATCAGCCCCAGCATTTT
CSAPTTVGNQPQHF
>TRBV20-1|13|.|.|TRBJ2-7
TGCAGTGCTAGCCCCCCACCTACCTACGAGCAGTACTTC
CSASPPPTYEQYF
>TRBV24-1|14|.|.|TRBJ2-5
TGTGCCACCAGTGACTCCTCCAGCACAGAGACCCAGTACTTC
CATSDSSSTETQYF
>TRBV6-5|17|.|TRBD2|TRBJ2-2
TGTGCCAGCAGTTACTCACCAGCGGGAGCGGACACCGGGGAGCTGTTTTTT
CASSYSPAGADTGELFF
>TRBV7-2|18|.|TRBD1|TRBJ1-6
TGTGCCAGCAGCTTAAGTGCCGCCGGGACAGGGGGAAATTCACCCCTCCACTTT
CASSLSAAGTGGNSPLHF
>TRBV6-2/TRBV6-3|14|few|.|TRBJ2-7
TGTGCCAGCACCGAATTTGACAGAACCTACGAGCAGTACTTC
CASTEFDRTYEQYF
>TRBV18|13|once|.|TRBJ2-1
TGTGCCAGCTCACCTCATAAGTACAATGAGCAGTTCTTC
CASSPHKYNEQFF
>TRBV6-6|15|.|TRBD1|TRBJ2-5
TGTGCCAGCAGTTACTCCGGGACAGCGCAAGAGACCCAGTACTTC
CASSYSGTAQETQYF
>TRBV12-3/TRBV12-4|15|.|TRBD1|TRBJ1-1
TGTGCCAGCACCTGGACAGGGTCTCTGAACACTGAAGCTTTCTTT
CASTWTGSLNTEAFF
>TRBV28|14|few|.|TRBJ2-7
TGTGCCAGCAGTCAGACAGGTTTGCTCTACGAGCAGTACTTC
CASSQTGLLYEQYF
>TRBV15|15|.|TRBD1|TRBJ1-2
TGTGCCACCAGCAGCCGGGACAGGGGACCCTATGGCTACACCTTC
CATSSRDRGPYGYTF
>TRBV6-6|14|.|.|TRBJ1-2
TGTGCCAGCTGTTACCAGGCAACTAACTATGGCTACACCTTC
CASCYQATNYGYTF
>TRBV7-9|15|.|.|TRBJ1-1
TGTGCCAGCAGCTTAGGAGGCATACCGAGGGGTGAAGCTTTCTTT
CASSLGGIPRGEAFF
>TRBV2|15|.|.|TRBJ1-5
TGTGCCAGCAGTGAAAGAGGAGATAGCAATCAGCCCCAGCATTTT
CASSERGDSNQPQHF
>TRBV7-6|16|.|TRBD2|TRBJ2-3
TGTGCCAGCAGCTTAGCGCTGGCGGGAGGGCCAGATACGCAGTATTTT
CASSLALAGGPDTQYF
>TRBV6-1|16|.|.|TRBJ1-5
TGTGCCAGCAGTGAAAGGTTGGTTCGGACCTATCAGCCCCAGCATTTT
CASSERLVRTYQPQHF
>TRBV7-2|14|.|TRBD1|TRBJ1-3
TGTGCCAGCAGCTCCACAGGGGGTGGAAACACCATATATTTT
CASSSTGGGNTIYF
>TRBV29-1|15|few|.|TRBJ2-3
TGCAGCGTTGTTGGTCGGGAACTGAGCACAGATACGCAGTATTTT
CSVVGRELSTDTQYF
>TRBV20-1|13|few|.|TRBJ1-4
TGCAGTGCTAGGGCAGGGCGAAATGAAAAACTGTTTTTT
CSARAGRNEKLFF
>TRBV10-2|15|.|.|TRBJ1-2
TGCGCCAGCAGTGGGAACAGGGTAATCAACTATGGCTACACCTTC
CASSGNRVINYGYTF
>TRBV6-2/TRBV6-3|15|few|TRBD2|TRBJ2-3
TGTGCCAGCAGTTGGGGACTAGCGGGACCTAATACGCAGTATTTT
CASSWGLAGPNTQYF
>TRBV27|12|few|.|TRBJ2-7
TGTGCCAGCAGTTTAGTCGGGGGCGAGCAGTACTTC
CASSLVGGEQYF
>TRBV28|14|.|TRBD2|TRBJ2-7
TGTGCCGTCTCCGATGTGCGGGAGGCCTACGAGCAGTACTTC
CAVSDVREAYEQYF
>TRBV28|11|.|TRBD2|TRBJ2-3
TGTCTCTCTAGCGGGGGAGATACGCAGTATTTT
CLSSGGDTQYF
>TRBV11-2|16|.|TRBD2|TRBJ2-1
TGTGCCAGCAGCGGGCCGGGACTAGCGGGATACAATGAGCAGTTCTTC
CASSGPGLAGYNEQFF